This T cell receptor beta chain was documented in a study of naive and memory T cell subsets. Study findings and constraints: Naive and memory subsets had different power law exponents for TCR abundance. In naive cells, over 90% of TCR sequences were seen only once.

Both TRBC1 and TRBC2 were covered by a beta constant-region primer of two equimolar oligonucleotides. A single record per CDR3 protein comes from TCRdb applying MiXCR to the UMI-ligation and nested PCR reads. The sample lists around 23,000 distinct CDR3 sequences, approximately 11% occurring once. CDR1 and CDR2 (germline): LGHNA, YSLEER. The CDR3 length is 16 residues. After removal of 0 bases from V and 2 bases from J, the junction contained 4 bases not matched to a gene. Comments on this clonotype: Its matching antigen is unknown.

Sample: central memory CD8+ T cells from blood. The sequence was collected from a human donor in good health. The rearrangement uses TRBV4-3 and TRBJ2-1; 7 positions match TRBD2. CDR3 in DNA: TGCGCCAGCAGCCAAGATCTAGCGGAGGCCTACAATGAGCAGTTCTTC. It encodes CASSQDLAEAYNEQFF.